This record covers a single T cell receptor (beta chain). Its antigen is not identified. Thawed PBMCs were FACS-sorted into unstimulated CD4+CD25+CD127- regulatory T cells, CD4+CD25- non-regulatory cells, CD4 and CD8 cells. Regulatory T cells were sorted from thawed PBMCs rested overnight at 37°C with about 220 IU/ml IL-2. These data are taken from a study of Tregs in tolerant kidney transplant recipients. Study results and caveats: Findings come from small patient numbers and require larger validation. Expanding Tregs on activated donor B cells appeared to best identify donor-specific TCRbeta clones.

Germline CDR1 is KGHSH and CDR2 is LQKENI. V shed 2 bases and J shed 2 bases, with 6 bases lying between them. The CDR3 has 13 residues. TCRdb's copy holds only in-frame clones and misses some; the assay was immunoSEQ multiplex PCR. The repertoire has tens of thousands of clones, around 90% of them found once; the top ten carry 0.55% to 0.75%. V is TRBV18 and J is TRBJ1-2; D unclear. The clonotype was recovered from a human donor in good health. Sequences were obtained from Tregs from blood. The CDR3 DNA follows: TGTGCCAGCTCACCAAGGCAAAACTATGGCTACACCTTC. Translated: CASSPRQNYGYTF.